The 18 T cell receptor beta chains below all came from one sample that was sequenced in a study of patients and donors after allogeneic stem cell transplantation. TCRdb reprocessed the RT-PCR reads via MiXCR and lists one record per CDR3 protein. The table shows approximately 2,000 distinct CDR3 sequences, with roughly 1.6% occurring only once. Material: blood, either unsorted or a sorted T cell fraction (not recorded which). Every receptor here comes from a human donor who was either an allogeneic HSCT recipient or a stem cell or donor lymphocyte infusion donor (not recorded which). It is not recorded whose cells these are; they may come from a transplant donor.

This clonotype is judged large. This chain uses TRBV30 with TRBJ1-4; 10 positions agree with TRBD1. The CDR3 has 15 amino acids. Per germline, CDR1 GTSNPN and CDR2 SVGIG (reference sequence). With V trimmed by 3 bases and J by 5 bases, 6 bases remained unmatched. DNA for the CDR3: TGTGCCTGGAGCCGGGACAGGGGCTTAAATGAAAAACTGTTTTTT. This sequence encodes CAWSRDRGLNEKLFF.

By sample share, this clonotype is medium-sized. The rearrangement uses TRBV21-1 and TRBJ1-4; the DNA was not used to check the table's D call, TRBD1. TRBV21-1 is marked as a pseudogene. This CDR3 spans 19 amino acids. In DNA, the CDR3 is TGTGCCAGCAGGCCACACCGGGACAGGGCATCCCGATCCAATGAAAAACTGTTTTTT. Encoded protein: CASRPHRDRASRSNEKLFF.

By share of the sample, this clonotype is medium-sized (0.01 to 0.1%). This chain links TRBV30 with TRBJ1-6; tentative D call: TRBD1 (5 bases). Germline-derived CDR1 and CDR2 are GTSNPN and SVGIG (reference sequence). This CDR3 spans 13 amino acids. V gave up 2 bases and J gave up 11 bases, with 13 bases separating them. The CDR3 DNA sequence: TGTGCCTGGAGTTCGGGGGATGTAACACCCCTCCACTTT. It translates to CAWSSGDVTPLHF.

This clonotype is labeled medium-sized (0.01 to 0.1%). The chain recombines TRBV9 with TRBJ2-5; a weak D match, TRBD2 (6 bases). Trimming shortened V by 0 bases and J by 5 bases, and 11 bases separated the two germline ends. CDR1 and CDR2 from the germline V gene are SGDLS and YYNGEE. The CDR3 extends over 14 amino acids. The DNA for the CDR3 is TGTGCCAGCAGCGTAGGAAACGCGGGGGAGACCCAGTACTTC. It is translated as CASSVGNAGETQYF.

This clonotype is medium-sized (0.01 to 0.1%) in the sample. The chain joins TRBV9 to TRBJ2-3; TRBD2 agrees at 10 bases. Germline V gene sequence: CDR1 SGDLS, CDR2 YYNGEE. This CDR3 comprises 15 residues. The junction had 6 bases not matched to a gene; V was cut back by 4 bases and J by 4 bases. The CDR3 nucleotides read TGTGCCAGCAGCTCTCAAGCGGGGGGGGCAGATACGCAGTATTTT. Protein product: CASSSQAGGADTQYF.

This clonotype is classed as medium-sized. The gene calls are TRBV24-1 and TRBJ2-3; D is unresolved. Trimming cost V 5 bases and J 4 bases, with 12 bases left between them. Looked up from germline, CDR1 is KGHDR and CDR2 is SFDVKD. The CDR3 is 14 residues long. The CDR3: CATSVTGSADTQYF. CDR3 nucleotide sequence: TGTGCCACCAGTGTGACGGGTTCGGCAGATACGCAGTATTTT.

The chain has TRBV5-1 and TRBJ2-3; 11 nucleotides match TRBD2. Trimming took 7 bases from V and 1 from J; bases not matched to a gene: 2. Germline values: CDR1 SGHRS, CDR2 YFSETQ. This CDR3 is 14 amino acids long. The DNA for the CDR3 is TGCGCCAGCGGGGGACTAGCGGGCACAGATACGCAGTATTTT. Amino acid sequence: CASGGLAGTDTQYF. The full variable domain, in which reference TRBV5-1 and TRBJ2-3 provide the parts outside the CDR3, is KAGVTQTPRYLIKTRGQQVTLSCSPISGHRSVSWYQQTPGQGLQFLFEYFSETQRNKGNFPGRFSGRQFSNSRSEMNVSTLELGDSALYLCASGGLAGTDTQYFGPGTRLTVL.

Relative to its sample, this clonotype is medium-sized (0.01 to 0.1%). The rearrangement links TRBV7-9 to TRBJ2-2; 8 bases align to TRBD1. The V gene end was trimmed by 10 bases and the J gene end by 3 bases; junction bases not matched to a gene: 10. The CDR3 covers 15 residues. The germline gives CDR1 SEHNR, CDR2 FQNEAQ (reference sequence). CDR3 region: CATMGQAGDTGELFF. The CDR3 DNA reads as TGTGCCACCATGGGACAGGCTGGGGACACCGGGGAGCTGTTTTTT.

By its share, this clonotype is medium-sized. The CDR3 loop reads CASSLVAGQGGSGANVLTF. CDR3 coding DNA: TGTGCCAGCAGCTTAGTCGCAGGACAGGGAGGCTCTGGGGCCAACGTCCTGACTTTC. The rearrangement links TRBV11-2 to TRBJ2-6, with TRBD1 matching 8 bases. V gave up 1 base and J gave up 0 bases; unmatched junction bases: 8. The CDR3 runs to 19 residues. Germline V gene sequence: CDR1 SGHAT, CDR2 FQNNGV.

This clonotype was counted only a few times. The CDR3 DNA is TGTGCCAGCCAACGGGGGACTGTCACCGGGGAGCTGTTTTTT. Amino acids: CASQRGTVTGELFF. The chain carries TRBV6-1 and TRBJ2-2; D possibly corresponds to TRBD2 (6 bases). This CDR3 has 14 residues. CDR1 and CDR2 (germline): MNHNS, SASEGT. V lost 8 bases to trimming and J lost 4 bases, with 14 bases between them.

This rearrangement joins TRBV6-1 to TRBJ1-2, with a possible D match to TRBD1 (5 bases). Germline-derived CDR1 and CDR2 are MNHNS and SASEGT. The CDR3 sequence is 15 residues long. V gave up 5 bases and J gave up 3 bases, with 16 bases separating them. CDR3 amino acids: CASSQNRDRHYGYTF. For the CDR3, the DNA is TGTGCCAGCAGTCAGAATCGGGACCGCCACTATGGCTACACCTTC.

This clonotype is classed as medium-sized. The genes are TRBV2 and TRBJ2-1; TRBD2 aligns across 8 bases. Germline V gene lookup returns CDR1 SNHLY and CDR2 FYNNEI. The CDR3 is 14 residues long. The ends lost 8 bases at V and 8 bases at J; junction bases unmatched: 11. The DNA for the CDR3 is TGTGCCAGCGCGGGGGGCCGCTTAAACCATGAGCAGTTCTTC. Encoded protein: CASAGGRLNHEQFF.

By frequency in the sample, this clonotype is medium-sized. CDR3 region: CASSFLQGINEQYF. CDR3 bases: TGTGCCAGCAGTTTTTTGCAGGGGATCAACGAGCAGTACTTC. The gene calls are TRBV28 and TRBJ2-7, with D maybe TRBD1 (6 bases). The CDR3 consists of 14 residues. V was trimmed by 3 bases and J by 5 bases, leaving 14 bases between them. Germline lookup yields CDR1 MDHEN and CDR2 SYDVKM.

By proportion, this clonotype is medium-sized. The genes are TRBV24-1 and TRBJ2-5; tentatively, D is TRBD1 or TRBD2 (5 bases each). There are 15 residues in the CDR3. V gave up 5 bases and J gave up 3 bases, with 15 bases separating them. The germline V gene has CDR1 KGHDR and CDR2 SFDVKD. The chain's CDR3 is CATSAMGRFEETQYF. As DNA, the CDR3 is TGTGCCACCAGTGCCATGGGACGGTTTGAAGAGACCCAGTACTTC.

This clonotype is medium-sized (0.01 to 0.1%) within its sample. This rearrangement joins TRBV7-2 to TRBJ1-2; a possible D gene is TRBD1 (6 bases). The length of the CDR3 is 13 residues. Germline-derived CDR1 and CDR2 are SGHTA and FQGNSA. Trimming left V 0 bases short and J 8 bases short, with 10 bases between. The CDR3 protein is CASSLAVDRGYTF. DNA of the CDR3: TGTGCCAGCAGCTTAGCGGTAGACAGGGGCTACACCTTC.

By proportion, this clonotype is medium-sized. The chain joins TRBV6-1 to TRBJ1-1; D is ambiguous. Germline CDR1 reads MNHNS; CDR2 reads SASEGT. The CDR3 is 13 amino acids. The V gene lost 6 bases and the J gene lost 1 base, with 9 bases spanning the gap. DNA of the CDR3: TGTGCCAGCAGGACGACGGGGAACACTGAAGCTTTCTTT. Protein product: CASRTTGNTEAFF.

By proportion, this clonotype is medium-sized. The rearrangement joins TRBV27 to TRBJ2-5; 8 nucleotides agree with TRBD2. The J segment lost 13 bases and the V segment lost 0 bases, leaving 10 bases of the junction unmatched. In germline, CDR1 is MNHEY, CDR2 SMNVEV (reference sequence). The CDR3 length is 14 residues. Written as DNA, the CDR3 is TGTGCCAGCAGTTTATCGGCGGGGGGCCGACCATCGTACTTC. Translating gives CASSLSAGGRPSYF.

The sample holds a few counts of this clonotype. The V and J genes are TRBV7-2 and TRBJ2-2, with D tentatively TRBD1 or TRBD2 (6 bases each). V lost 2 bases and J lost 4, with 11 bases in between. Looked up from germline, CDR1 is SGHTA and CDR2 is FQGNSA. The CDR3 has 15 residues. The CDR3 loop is CASSLRTAGTGELFF. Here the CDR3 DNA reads TGTGCCAGCAGCTTACGGACAGCGGGCACCGGGGAGCTGTTTTTT.